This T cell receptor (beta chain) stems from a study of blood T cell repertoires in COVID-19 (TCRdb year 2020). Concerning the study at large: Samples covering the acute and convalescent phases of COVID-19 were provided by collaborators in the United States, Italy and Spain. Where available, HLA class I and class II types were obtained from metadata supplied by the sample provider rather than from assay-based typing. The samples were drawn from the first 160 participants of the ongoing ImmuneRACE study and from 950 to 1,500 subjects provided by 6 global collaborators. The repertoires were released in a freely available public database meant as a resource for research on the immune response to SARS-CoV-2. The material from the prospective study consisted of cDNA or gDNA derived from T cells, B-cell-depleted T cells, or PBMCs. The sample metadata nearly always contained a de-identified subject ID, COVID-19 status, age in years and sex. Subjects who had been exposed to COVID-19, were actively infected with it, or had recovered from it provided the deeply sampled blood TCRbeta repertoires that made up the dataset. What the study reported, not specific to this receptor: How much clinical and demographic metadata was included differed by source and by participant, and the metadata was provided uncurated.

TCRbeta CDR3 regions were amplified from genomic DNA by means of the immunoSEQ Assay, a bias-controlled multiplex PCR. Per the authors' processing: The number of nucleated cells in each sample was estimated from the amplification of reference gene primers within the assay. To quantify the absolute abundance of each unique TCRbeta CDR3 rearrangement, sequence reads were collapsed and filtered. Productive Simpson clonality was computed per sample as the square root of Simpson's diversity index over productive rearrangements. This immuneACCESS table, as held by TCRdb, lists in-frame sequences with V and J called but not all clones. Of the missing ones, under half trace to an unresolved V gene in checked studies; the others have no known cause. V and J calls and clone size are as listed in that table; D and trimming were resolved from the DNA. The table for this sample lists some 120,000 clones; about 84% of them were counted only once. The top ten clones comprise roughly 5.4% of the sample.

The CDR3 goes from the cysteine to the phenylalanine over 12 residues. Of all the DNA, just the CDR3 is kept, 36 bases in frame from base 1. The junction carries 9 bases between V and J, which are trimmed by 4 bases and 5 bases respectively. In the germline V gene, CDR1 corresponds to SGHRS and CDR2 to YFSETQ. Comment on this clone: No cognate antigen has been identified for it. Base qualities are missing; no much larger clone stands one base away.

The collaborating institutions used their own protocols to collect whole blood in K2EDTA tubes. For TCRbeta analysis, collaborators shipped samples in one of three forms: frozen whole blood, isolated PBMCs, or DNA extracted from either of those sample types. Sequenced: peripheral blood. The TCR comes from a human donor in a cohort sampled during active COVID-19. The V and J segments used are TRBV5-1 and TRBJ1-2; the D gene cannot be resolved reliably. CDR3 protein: CASSPERYGYTF. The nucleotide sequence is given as TGCGCCAGCAGCCCGGAGCGGTATGGCTACACCTTC.